This T cell receptor (beta chain) was recorded in a study of blood T cells in healthy people across ages. Study-level points and caveats: Estimated diversity that came from one million T cells was considered an underestimate.

On this clonotype itself: Its antigen is undetermined.

Primers used in a second PCR of about 7 to 12 cycles were a sample-barcoded 5' primer and a J-beta primer mix. TCRdb re-called the 5' RACE reads with MiXCR, one entry per CDR3 protein. The table has approximately 800,000 distinct CDR3 sequences, about three fifths seen once. Total RNA was isolated from each sample in quantities of at least 5.5 micrograms. V was pared by 6 bases and J by 5 bases, with 8 bases of the junction left unmatched. The CDR3 consists of 14 residues. CDR1 MNHEY and CDR2 SVGEGT come from the germline V gene. The sequencing input was blood. The TCR was taken from a man aged 25 to 40 in good health. The chain recombines TRBV6-2 or TRBV6-3 with TRBJ1-1, with 8 bases fitting TRBD1. The DNA for the CDR3 is TGTGCCAGCAGACGCCAGGGGGCCGGGACTGAAGCTTTCTTT. Protein: CASRRQGAGTEAFF.